This entry lists 6 T cell receptor beta chains sequenced from one sample in a study of T cell responses to AZD1222 COVID-19 vaccine. The repertoire was sequenced with immunoSEQ multiplex PCR; TCRdb's copy has only in-frame clones and lacks some. Altogether 170,000 or so clones are present, approximately 93% being singletons, with the ten largest covering about 0.9%. Here the sequenced sample was peripheral blood, taken on day 0 of AZD1222 vaccination. The receptors derive from an adult in good health.

On this clone: Other DNA sequences in the same sample also yield this CDR3. V usage is TRBV6-2 or TRBV6-3 and J usage is TRBJ1-2, with unresolved D. The CDR3 totals 13 residues. Between the trimmed V and J ends, which lost 0 bases and 2 bases, there was a span of 4 bases. The germline V gene has CDR1 MNHEY and CDR2 SVGEGT. The CDR3 region is CASSYSPNYGYTF. The CDR3 nucleotides are TGTGCCAGCAGTTACTCGCCCAACTATGGCTACACCTTC.

V and J are TRBV18 and TRBJ2-5; 8 nucleotides line up with TRBD2. Germline lookup yields CDR1 KGHSH and CDR2 LQKENI. This CDR3 is built from 15 residues. V lost 3 bases, J lost 5 bases, and 8 bases stayed unmatched. In nucleotides, the CDR3 is TGTGCCAGCTCACCCGTCGGGGGGGCCGTGGAGACCCAGTACTTC. This sequence encodes CASSPVGGAVETQYF.

The rearrangement joins TRBV30 to TRBJ2-6, with D uncertain. The CDR3 contains 14 residues. The germline V and J ends were trimmed by 2 bases and 0 bases, with 5 bases remaining between them. The germline CDR1 and CDR2 sequences are GTSNPN and SVGIG (reference sequence). CDR3 loop: CAWSPPSGANVLTF. The DNA for the CDR3 is TGTGCCTGGAGTCCCCCCTCTGGGGCCAACGTCCTGACTTTC.

This clone was seen only a few times. The genes are TRBV29-1 and TRBJ1-1; D remains ambiguous. CDR1 is SQVTM, CDR2 ANQGSEA, per germline. Trimming took 5 bases from V and 1 from J, leaving 8 bases between them. The CDR3 extends over 12 amino acids. Here the CDR3 DNA reads TGCAGCGTTCGGCTCGGGAACACTGAAGCTTTCTTT. Translated: CSVRLGNTEAFF. Full variable domain (missing parts from reference TRBV29-1 and TRBJ1-1): SAVISQKPSRDICQRGTSLTIQCQVDSQVTMMFWYRQQPGQSLTLIATANQGSEATYESGFVIDKFPISRPNLTFSTLTVSNMSPEDSSIYLCSVRLGNTEAFFGQGTRLTVV.

The chain is built from TRBV3-1 (or the pseudogene TRBV3-2) and TRBJ2-3; D uncertain. V shed 0 bases and J shed 4 bases, with 2 bases lying between them. Germline-derived CDR1 and CDR2 are LGHDT and YNNKEL (reference sequence). The CDR3 runs 12 residues. Here the CDR3 DNA reads TGTGCCAGCAGCCAAGATTCAGATACGCAGTATTTT. It specifies CASSQDSDTQYF.

The genes are TRBV5-1 and TRBJ1-2, with a possible D match to TRBD1 (5 bases). Trimming shortened V by 0 bases and J by 5 bases, and 11 bases separated the two germline ends. Looked up from germline, CDR1 is SGHRS and CDR2 is YFSETQ. The CDR3 runs to 14 residues. The CDR3 protein is CASSLEGALYGYTF. The CDR3 DNA follows: TGCGCCAGCAGCTTGGAAGGGGCTTTGTATGGCTACACCTTC.